One sample yielded the 17 T cell receptor beta chains listed below, sequenced in a study of Ad26.COV2.S vaccination and SARS-CoV-2 variants. Sequencing was performed with immunoSEQ multiplex PCR; in TCRdb, only in-frame clones are kept and a portion is missing. Of about 400,000 clones detected, 83% appear once; the ten largest clones hold around 7.3%. Noted treatment: roughly 20 received Ad26.COV2.S at low or high dose, single or two shots; five or six received placebo; per-sample allocation not given. Day 63 after the first vaccine or placebo injection was the time point for sampling. Material: peripheral blood, obtained in a trial of Ad26.COV2.S vaccine versus placebo. Receptors originate from a person between 18 and 59 years old who received the Ad26.COV2.S COVID-19 vaccine or a placebo.

V and J are TRBV4-1 and TRBJ2-6; no reliable D call. Germline CDR1 reads MGHRA; CDR2 reads YSYEKL. The CDR3 covers 16 residues. V was pared by 4 bases and J by 0 bases, with 10 bases between. The CDR3 spells CASSPERASGANVLTF. CDR3 sequence (DNA): TGCGCCAGCAGCCCTGAACGGGCCTCTGGGGCCAACGTCCTGACTTTC.

This clone appeared once. The chain uses TRBV10-3 and TRBJ2-3; D remains ambiguous. CDR1 is ENHRY and CDR2 is SYGVKD in the germline V gene. V shed 6 bases and J shed 2 bases, with 3 bases lying between them. The CDR3 loop spans 11 amino acids. CDR3 DNA sequence: TGTGCCATCAGCGTCACAGATACGCAGTATTTT. Encoded protein: CAISVTDTQYF.

The chain uses TRBV14 and TRBJ2-1; 10 bases map to TRBD1. Germline V gene data show CDR1 as SGHDN and CDR2 as FVKESK. The ends lost 4 bases at V and 6 bases at J; junction bases unmatched: 6. This CDR3 is 15 amino acids long. The CDR3, as DNA: TGTGCCAGCAGCCTGCCGGGACAGGGGAGCAATGAGCAGTTCTTC. Protein sequence: CASSLPGQGSNEQFF.

The rearrangement links TRBV14 to TRBJ2-1; 7 bases map to TRBD1. Germline CDR1 and CDR2: SGHDN and FVKESK. J was trimmed by 6 bases and V by 0 bases; bases with no gene match: 11. The CDR3 contains 17 residues. This CDR3 reads CASSQEMGTVGVNEQFF. DNA for the CDR3: TGTGCCAGCAGCCAAGAAATGGGGACAGTTGGGGTCAATGAGCAGTTCTTC.

The sample holds one count of this clone. This chain uses TRBV6-1 with TRBJ1-6; TRBD1 is a possible D gene (5 bases). The length of the CDR3 is 14 residues. The V gene's germline CDR1 is MNHNS and CDR2 SASEGT. V was clipped by 2 bases and J by 14 bases, with 16 bases between them. The CDR3 here is CASSESGGILTLHF. The CDR3 region has the DNA TGTGCCAGCAGTGAAAGTGGGGGAATTCTGACCCTCCACTTT.

The table lists this clone with a count of one. The V call is TRBV6-4, the J call TRBJ2-3; D is perhaps TRBD1 or TRBD2 (5 bases each). The CDR3 runs 13 residues. The germline V gene encodes CDR1 MRHNA and CDR2 SNTAGT. V was shortened by 4 bases and J by 4 bases, with 9 bases between the two germline ends. This CDR3 reads CASSGGESDTQYF. The CDR3, as DNA: TGTGCCAGCAGTGGAGGGGAGTCAGATACGCAGTATTTT.

The CDR3 loop is CASSLLAGVEYF. The CDR3 nucleotides read TGTGCCAGCAGTTTACTGGCGGGAGTCGAGTATTTT. The chain links TRBV12-3 or TRBV12-4 to TRBJ2-3; the match to TRBD2 covers 7 bases. The CDR3 totals 12 residues. V lost 2 bases, J lost 13 bases, and 6 bases stayed unmatched.

The V gene is TRBV3-1 (or the pseudogene TRBV3-2), the J gene TRBJ1-1; TRBD1 matches 9 bases. V gave up 5 bases and J gave up 4 bases; unmatched junction bases: 11. This CDR3 contains 16 residues. CDR1 and CDR2 (germline): LGHDT, YNNKEL (reference sequence). In DNA, the CDR3 is TGTGCCAGCAGCTTCGGGACAGGGTTTCGAGGCACTGAAGCTTTCTTT. This translates into CASSFGTGFRGTEAFF.

The chain recombines TRBV3-1 (or the pseudogene TRBV3-2) with TRBJ1-5, with 9 nucleotides matching TRBD1. Germline CDR1 is LGHDT and CDR2 is YNNKEL (reference sequence). CDR3 length equals 19 residues. Trimming removed 3 bases from V and 4 bases from J; junction bases left unmatched: 16. The CDR3 coding sequence is TGTGCCAGCAGCCACGGGACAGGGACGCTAGGGTCCTTGAATCAGCCCCAGCATTTT. Residues: CASSHGTGTLGSLNQPQHF.

Comments on this clone: An end of the junction differs from the germline gene, which may be a read error. The chain has TRBV29-1 and TRBJ2-1, with D tentatively TRBD2 (6 bases). The germline V gene encodes CDR1 SQVTM and CDR2 ANQGSEA. CDR3 length equals 11 residues. The CDR3 spells CSVDRDFRGLF. CDR3 DNA: TGCAGCGTCGATAGGGACTTCCGTGGGCTCTTC.

This chain uses TRBV13 with TRBJ1-3; no clear D. This CDR3 spans 15 amino acids. Trimming shortened V by 0 bases and J by 2 bases, and 8 bases separated the two germline ends. Germline V gene lookup returns CDR1 PRHDT and CDR2 FYEKMQ (reference sequence). In DNA, the CDR3 is TGTGCCAGCAGCTTAGGCCGGGTTCCTGGAAACACCATATATTTT. This gives the protein CASSLGRVPGNTIYF.

The V gene is TRBV7-9, the J gene TRBJ2-6; a weak D match, TRBD1 (5 bases). V was trimmed by 3 bases and J by 0 bases, leaving 12 bases between them. Looked up from germline, CDR1 is SEHNR and CDR2 is FQNEAQ (reference sequence). The CDR3 is made up of 17 amino acids. The CDR3 coding sequence is TGTGCCAGCAGCTTTTCAGGGAACCCCTCTGGGGCCAACGTCCTGACTTTC. Its protein product is CASSFSGNPSGANVLTF.

There are a few counts of this clone. V is TRBV7-9 and J is TRBJ1-1; D call uncertain. CDR1 SEHNR and CDR2 FQNEAQ come from the germline V gene (reference sequence). V lost 2 bases, J lost 0 bases, and 10 bases lay in between. This CDR3 is built from 15 residues. The chain's CDR3 is CASSLLGRMNTEAFF. The CDR3 DNA reads as TGTGCCAGCAGCTTATTGGGCAGGATGAACACTGAAGCTTTCTTT.

The J gene is TRBJ1-6, the V gene TRBV2; TRBD1 is a possible D gene (5 bases). The CDR3 runs 15 residues. Looked up from germline, CDR1 is SNHLY and CDR2 is FYNNEI. Between the trimmed V and J ends, which lost 4 bases and 11 bases, there was a span of 18 bases. The CDR3 sequence: CASSAGWGGVAPLHF. CDR3 DNA sequence: TGTGCCAGCAGTGCAGGTTGGGGGGGGGTGGCACCCCTCCACTTT.

V and J are TRBV19 and TRBJ2-3; D not resolved. Trimming left V 6 bases short and J 5 bases short, with 9 bases between. The CDR3 has 12 residues. Germline lookup yields CDR1 LNHDA and CDR2 SQIVND (reference sequence). CDR3 amino acids: CASSSHEDTQYF. CDR3 sequence (DNA): TGTGCCAGTAGCTCCCACGAAGATACGCAGTATTTT.

This chain links TRBV7-8 with TRBJ1-2, with D possibly matching TRBD1 (6 bases). The CDR3 totals 15 residues. Trimming took 4 bases from V and 8 from J, leaving 20 bases between them. Germline V gene sequence: CDR1 SGHVS, CDR2 FQNEAQ. Here the CDR3 reads CASSYRPTGPGGYTF. CDR3 nucleotide sequence: TGTGCCAGCAGCTATCGTCCGACAGGACCCGGGGGCTACACCTTC.

J is TRBJ1-1 and V is TRBV6-5; D ambiguous. This CDR3 has 14 residues. Trimming shortened V by 0 bases and J by 1 base, and 6 bases separated the two germline ends. The V gene's germline CDR1 is MNHEY and CDR2 SVGAGI. CDR3 DNA: TGTGCCAGCAGTTACTCGTATGGGAACACTGAAGCTTTCTTT. It encodes CASSYSYGNTEAFF.